This entry lists 13 T cell receptor beta chains sequenced from one sample in a study of T cells in Graves' hyperthyroidism and ophthalmopathy. The source material, RNA transcripts, was used to amplify TCR beta CDR3 regions. The HTBI primer set was used in a first-round RT-PCR of the TCR CDR3. Using its own MiXCR run on the multiplex PCR reads, TCRdb lists one record per CDR3 protein. The profile covers a few hundred thousand distinct CDR3 sequences, with approximately 13% appearing a single time and about 4.9% taken by the ten largest. The sample was blood. Receptors were obtained from a woman under 30 with Graves' hyperthyroidism.

This clonotype was seen only a few times. The rearrangement links TRBV6-1 to TRBJ1-3; D is undetermined. The CDR3 contains 14 residues. CDR1 MNHNS and CDR2 SASEGT come from the germline V gene. V lost 7 bases and J lost 0, with 10 bases in between. DNA for the CDR3: TGTGCCAGCAAAGGACTGAGCTCTGGAAACACCATATATTTT. Its protein is CASKGLSSGNTIYF.

Ten or more counts support this clonotype. V usage is TRBV12-3 or TRBV12-4 and J usage is TRBJ2-7; D is uncertain. Trimming removed 3 bases from V and 6 bases from J, with 12 bases in between. The CDR3 is 13 amino acids. CDR3 nucleotide sequence: TGTGCCAGCAGTTTGGCCCGACAAAGCGAGCAGTACTTC. This sequence encodes CASSLARQSEQYF.

The V and J genes are TRBV12-5 and TRBJ2-3; a weak D match, TRBD2 (6 bases). V lost 1 base to trimming and J lost 4 bases, with 12 bases between them. Germline CDR1 reads LGHNT; CDR2 reads FRNRAP. CDR3 length equals 15 residues. CDR3 sequence: CASGLGPTGADTQYF. In DNA, the CDR3 is TGTGCTAGTGGTTTGGGCCCTACGGGGGCAGATACGCAGTATTTT.

This clonotype has more than one count but fewer than ten. CDR3 sequence: CSVELRQGASYNEQFF. The CDR3 DNA reads as TGCAGCGTTGAACTCCGACAGGGGGCGAGTTACAATGAGCAGTTCTTC. V and J are TRBV29-1 and TRBJ2-1; 10 bases map to TRBD1. Germline CDR1 and CDR2: SQVTM and ANQGSEA. V shed 2 bases and J 4 bases; nucleotides not matched to a gene: 8. The CDR3 extends over 16 amino acids.

In its sample, this clonotype was seen many times. CDR3 coding DNA: TGTGCCAGCAGCCAAGCTTGGCCACCTGAAGCTTTCTTT. This encodes CASSQAWPPEAFF. The chain is built from TRBV3-1 and TRBJ1-1; D call uncertain. The CDR3 covers 13 residues. CDR1 and CDR2 (germline): LGHDT, YNNKEL (reference sequence). V lost 1 base and J 6 bases, leaving 9 bases between the germline ends. The full variable domain, completed using reference TRBV3-1 and TRBJ1-1, is DTAVSQTPKYLVTQMGNDKSIKCEQNLGHDTMYWYKQDSKKFLKIMFSYNNKELIINETVPNRFSPKSPDKAHLNLHINSLELGDSAVYFCASSQAWPPEAFFGQGTRLTVV.

The V call is TRBV4-1, the J call TRBJ2-2; D is unclear. This CDR3 has 15 amino acids. Trimming stripped 0 bases from V and 4 bases from J, with 9 bases between. Germline assignment: CDR1 MGHRA and CDR2 YSYEKL. The CDR3 DNA reads TGCGCCAGCAGCCAAGAGGGAAAAAGCACCGGGGAGCTGTTTTTT. Protein sequence: CASSQEGKSTGELFF.

This clonotype was detected ten times or more. The rearrangement joins TRBV4-2 to TRBJ2-3; D might be TRBD1 or TRBD2, each matching 5 bases. CDR3 length: 14 residues. Germline loops: CDR1 LGHNA, CDR2 YNFKEQ. V lost 5 bases to trimming and J lost 2 bases, with 11 bases between them. The chain's CDR3 is CASSYGTNTDTQYF. The CDR3 DNA sequence: TGTGCCAGCAGCTATGGGACCAACACAGATACGCAGTATTTT.

This clonotype was picked up many times. This sequence joins TRBV5-1 and TRBJ1-2; 11 bases align to TRBD1. Germline CDR1 reads SGHRS; CDR2 reads YFSETQ. The CDR3 has 15 amino acids. With 2 bases clipped from V and 2 bases from J, the junction kept 2 bases outside the gene matches. The CDR3 protein is CASSFGQGANYGYTF. CDR3 bases: TGCGCCAGCAGCTTCGGACAGGGGGCCAACTATGGCTACACCTTC.

This clonotype was seen many times. The chain links TRBV7-9 to TRBJ2-7; perhaps TRBD2 as D (5 bases). This CDR3 is built from 14 residues. Trimming shortened V by 4 bases and J by 7 bases, and 17 bases separated the two germline ends. Germline V gene sequence: CDR1 SEHNR, CDR2 FQNEAQ (reference sequence). In DNA form, the CDR3 reads TGTGCCAGCAGCTCCCCGGGATTTTCCAGAGAGCAGTACTTC. It specifies CASSSPGFSREQYF.

This clonotype has ten or more counts. The chain joins TRBV28 to TRBJ2-3, with TRBD2 matching 11 bases. The germline V gene encodes CDR1 MDHEN and CDR2 SYDVKM. V gave up 5 bases and J gave up 4 bases; unmatched junction bases: 5. The CDR3 contains 15 residues. CDR3 protein: CASSQLAGAADTQYF. The CDR3 nucleotides are TGTGCCAGCAGTCAACTAGCGGGAGCGGCAGATACGCAGTATTTT. Looking up the rest from reference TRBV28 and TRBJ2-3 gives the full variable domain: DVKVTQSSRYLVKRTGEKVFLECVQDMDHENMFWYRQDPGLGLRLIYFSYDVKMKEKGDIPEGYSVSREKKERFSLILESASTNQTSMYLCASSQLAGAADTQYFGPGTRLTVL.

This clonotype was detected ten times or more. The chain is built from TRBV30 and TRBJ1-2; 8 bases agree with TRBD1. With 1 base clipped from V and 8 bases from J, the junction kept 6 bases outside the gene matches. The CDR3 is 13 amino acids. CDR1 GTSNPN and CDR2 SVGIG come from the germline V gene (reference sequence). This CDR3 is CAWSAGQGIGYTF. The CDR3 DNA follows: TGTGCCTGGAGTGCTGGACAGGGTATCGGCTACACCTTC.

This clonotype was seen ten or more times. V usage is TRBV5-5 and J usage is TRBJ1-6; tentatively, D is TRBD1 (5 bases). V was shortened by 0 bases and J by 7 bases, with 14 bases between the two germline ends. Germline V gene data show CDR1 as SGHKS and CDR2 as YYEKEE (reference sequence). CDR3 size: 16 residues. CDR3: CASSLAGARANSPLHF. DNA of the CDR3: TGTGCCAGCAGCTTGGCTGGGGCTCGGGCGAATTCACCCCTCCACTTT.

This clonotype was found many times. The chain recombines TRBV6-1 with TRBJ2-3, with 14 bases matching TRBD2. Germline V lookup: CDR1 MNHNS, CDR2 SASEGT. CDR3 length equals 18 residues. The trim removed 4 bases at V and 4 bases at J, leaving 10 bases unmatched. The CDR3 sequence is CASSGLGTSGSISDTQYF. CDR3 DNA: TGTGCCAGCAGTGGCCTAGGGACTAGCGGGAGTATCTCAGATACGCAGTATTTT.